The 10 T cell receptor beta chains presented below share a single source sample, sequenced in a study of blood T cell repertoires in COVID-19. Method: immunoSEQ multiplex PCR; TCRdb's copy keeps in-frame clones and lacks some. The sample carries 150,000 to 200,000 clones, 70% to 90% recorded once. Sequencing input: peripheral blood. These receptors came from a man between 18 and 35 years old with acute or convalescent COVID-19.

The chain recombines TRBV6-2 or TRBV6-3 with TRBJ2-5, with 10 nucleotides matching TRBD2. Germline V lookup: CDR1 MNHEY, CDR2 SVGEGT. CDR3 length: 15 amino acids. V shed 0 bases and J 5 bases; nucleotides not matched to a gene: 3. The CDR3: CASSYSTSGVETQYF. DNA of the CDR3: TGTGCCAGCAGTTACTCTACTAGCGGGGTTGAGACCCAGTACTTC.

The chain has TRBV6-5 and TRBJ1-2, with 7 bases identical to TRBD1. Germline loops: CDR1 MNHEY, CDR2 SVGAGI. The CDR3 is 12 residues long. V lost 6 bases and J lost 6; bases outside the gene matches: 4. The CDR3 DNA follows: TGTGCCAGCAGCGACAGGGTGCATGGCTACACCTTC. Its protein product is CASSDRVHGYTF.

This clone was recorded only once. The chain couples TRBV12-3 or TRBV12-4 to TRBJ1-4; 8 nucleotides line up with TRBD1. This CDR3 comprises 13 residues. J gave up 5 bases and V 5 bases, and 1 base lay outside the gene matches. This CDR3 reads CASSRQGNEKLFF. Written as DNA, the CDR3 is TGTGCCAGCAGTCGACAGGGGAATGAAAAACTGTTTTTT.

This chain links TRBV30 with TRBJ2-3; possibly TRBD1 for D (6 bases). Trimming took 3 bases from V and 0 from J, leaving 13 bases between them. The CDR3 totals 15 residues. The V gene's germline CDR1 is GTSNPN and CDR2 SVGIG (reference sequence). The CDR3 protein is CAWSATGFSTDTQYF. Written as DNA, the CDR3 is TGTGCCTGGAGCGCAACAGGGTTCAGCACAGATACGCAGTATTTT. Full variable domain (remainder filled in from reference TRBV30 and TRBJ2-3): SQTIHQWPATLVQPVGSPLSLECTVEGTSNPNLYWYRQAAGRGLQLLFYSVGIGQISSEVPQNLSASRPQDRQFILSSKKLLLSDSGFYLCAWSATGFSTDTQYFGPGTRLTVL.

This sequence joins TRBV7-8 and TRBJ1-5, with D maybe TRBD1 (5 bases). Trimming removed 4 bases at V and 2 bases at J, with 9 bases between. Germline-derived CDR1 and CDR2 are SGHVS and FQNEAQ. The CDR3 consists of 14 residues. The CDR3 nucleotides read TGTGCCAGCAGCTCCCGGGGGGGCAATCAGCCCCAGCATTTT. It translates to CASSSRGGNQPQHF. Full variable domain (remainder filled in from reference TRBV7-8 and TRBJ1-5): GAGVSQSPRYKVAKRGQDVALRCDPISGHVSLFWYQQALGQGPEFLTYFQNEAQLDKSGLPSDRFFAERPEGSVSTLKIQRTQQEDSAVYLCASSSRGGNQPQHFGDGTRLSIL.

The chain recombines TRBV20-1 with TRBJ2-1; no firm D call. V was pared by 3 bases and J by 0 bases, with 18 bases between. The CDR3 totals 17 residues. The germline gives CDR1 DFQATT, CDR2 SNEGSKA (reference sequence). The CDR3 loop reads CSASGFSPQSSYNEQFF. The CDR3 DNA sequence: TGCAGTGCTAGTGGGTTTAGTCCACAGAGCTCCTACAATGAGCAGTTCTTC.

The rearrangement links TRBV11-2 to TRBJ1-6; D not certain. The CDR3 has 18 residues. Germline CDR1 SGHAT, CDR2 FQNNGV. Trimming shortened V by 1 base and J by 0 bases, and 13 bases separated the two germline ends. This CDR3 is CASSLGVGQRSYNSPLHF. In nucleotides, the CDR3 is TGTGCCAGCAGCTTAGGGGTTGGTCAGCGCTCCTATAATTCACCCCTCCACTTT.

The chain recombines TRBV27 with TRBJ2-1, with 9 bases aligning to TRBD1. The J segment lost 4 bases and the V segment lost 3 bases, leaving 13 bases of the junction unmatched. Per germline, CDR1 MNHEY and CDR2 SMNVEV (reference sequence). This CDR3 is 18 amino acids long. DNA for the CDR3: TGTGCCAGCAGTTTTCTACCGGGACAGGGTATCTCTTACAATGAGCAGTTCTTC. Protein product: CASSFLPGQGISYNEQFF.

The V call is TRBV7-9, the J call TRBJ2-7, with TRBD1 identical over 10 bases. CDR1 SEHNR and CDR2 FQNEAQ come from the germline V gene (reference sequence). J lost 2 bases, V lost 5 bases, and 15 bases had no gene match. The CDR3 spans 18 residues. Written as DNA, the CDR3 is TGTGCCAGCAGCCCCACCACCTTACGGACAGGGGGGACCTACGAGCAGTACTTC. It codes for CASSPTTLRTGGTYEQYF. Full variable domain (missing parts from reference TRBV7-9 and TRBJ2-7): DTGVSQNPRHKITKRGQNVTFRCDPISEHNRLYWYRQTLGQGPEFLTYFQNEAQLEKSRLLSDRFSAERPKGSFSTLEIQRTEQGDSAMYLCASSPTTLRTGGTYEQYFGPGTRLTVT.

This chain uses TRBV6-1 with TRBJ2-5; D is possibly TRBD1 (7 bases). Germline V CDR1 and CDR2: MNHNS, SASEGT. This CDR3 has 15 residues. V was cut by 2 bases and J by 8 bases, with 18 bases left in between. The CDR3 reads CASSELRGAPYTQYF. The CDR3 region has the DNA TGTGCCAGCAGTGAACTCAGGGGGGCCCCTTATACCCAGTACTTC.